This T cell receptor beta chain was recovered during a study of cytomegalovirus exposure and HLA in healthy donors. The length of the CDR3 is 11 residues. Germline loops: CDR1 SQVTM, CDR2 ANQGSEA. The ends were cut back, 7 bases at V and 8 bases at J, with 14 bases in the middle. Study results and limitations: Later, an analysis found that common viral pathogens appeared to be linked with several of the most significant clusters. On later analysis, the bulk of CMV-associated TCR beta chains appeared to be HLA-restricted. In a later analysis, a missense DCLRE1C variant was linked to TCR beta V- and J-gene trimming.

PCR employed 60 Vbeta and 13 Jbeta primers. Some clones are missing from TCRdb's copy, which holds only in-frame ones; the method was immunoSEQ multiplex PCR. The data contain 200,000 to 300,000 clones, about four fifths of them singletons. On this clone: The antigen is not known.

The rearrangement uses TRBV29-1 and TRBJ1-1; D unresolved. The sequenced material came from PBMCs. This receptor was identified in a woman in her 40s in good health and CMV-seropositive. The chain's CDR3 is CSAAPGREAFF. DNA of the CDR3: TGCAGCGCGGCCCCGGGGAGGGAAGCTTTCTTT.